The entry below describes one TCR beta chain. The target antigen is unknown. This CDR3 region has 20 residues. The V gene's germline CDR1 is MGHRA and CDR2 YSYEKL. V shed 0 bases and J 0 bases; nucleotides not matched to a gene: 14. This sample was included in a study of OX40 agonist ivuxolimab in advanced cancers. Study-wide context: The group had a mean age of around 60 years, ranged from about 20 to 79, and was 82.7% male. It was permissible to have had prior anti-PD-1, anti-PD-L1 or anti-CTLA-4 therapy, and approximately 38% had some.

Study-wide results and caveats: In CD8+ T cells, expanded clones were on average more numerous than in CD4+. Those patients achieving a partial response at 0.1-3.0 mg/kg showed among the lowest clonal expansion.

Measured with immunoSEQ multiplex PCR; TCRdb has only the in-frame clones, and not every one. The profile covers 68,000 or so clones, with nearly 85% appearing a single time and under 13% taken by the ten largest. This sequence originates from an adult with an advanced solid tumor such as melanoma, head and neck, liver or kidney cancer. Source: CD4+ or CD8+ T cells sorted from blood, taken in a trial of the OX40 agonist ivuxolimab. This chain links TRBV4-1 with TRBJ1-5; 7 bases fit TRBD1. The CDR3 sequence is CASSQDNGRGPRGSNQPQHF. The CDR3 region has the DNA TGCGCCAGCAGCCAAGATAACGGAAGGGGGCCGAGGGGTAGCAATCAGCCCCAGCATTTT.